The clone carrying this T cell receptor (beta chain) was seen at least ten times. What it binds is not known. This sample is drawn from a study of T cell repertoires in cytomegalovirus infection. Study-wide findings and caveats: There were HLA-C-restricted CMV-specific TCR beta clonotypes dominating the ex vivo response. CMV carriers with the relevant HLA were identified by cumulative public TCR beta family frequency.

The CDR3 spans 14 residues. The V and J ends lost 1 base and 2 bases respectively, with 8 bases between them. Per the germline V gene, CDR1 is LGHNA and CDR2 is YNFKEQ. One entry per CDR3 protein, called by TCRdb with MiXCR from the reads. The sample holds 200,000 to 250,000 distinct CDR3 sequences, around 6.2% seen once. This TCR came from a human donor in good health (CMV status not recorded). Some clones in this sample may be carry-over from other donors' samples. Input material: PBMCs. The V and J genes are TRBV4-2 and TRBJ2-5, with D perhaps TRBD2 (5 bases). The CDR3 region has the DNA TGTGCCAGCAGCCAAGGGGGAGAGCAAGAGACCCAGTACTTC. Its translation is CASSQGGEQETQYF.